These 11 T cell receptor beta chains originate from one sample sequenced in a study of T cells after yellow fever vaccination. TCRdb re-called the 5' RACE reads through MiXCR, storing one row per CDR3 protein. Of about 150,000 distinct CDR3 sequences listed, roughly 6.2% are singletons. The sequencing used CD4+ T cells sorted from PBMCs, collected on the day of the first yellow fever vaccination. These receptor sequences come from a man aged 18 to 30 who received the YFV17D yellow fever vaccine.

This chain uses TRBV7-6 with TRBJ2-7, with D possibly being TRBD1 or TRBD2 (5 bases each). CDR1 is SGHVS and CDR2 is FNYEAQ in the germline V gene. The CDR3 spans 18 residues. The V and J ends lost 2 bases and 1 base respectively, with 21 bases between them. In DNA, the CDR3 is TGTGCCAGCAGCTTAAGGCCCCCCACCGGGACGGCGTCCTACGAGCAGTACTTC. Its translation is CASSLRPPTGTASYEQYF. The full variable domain, its missing parts supplied by reference TRBV7-6 and TRBJ2-7, is GAGVSQSPRYKVTKRGQDVALRCDPISGHVSLYWYRQALGQGPEFLTYFNYEAQQDKSGLPNDRFSAERPEGSISTLTIQRTEQRDSAMYRCASSLRPPTGTASYEQYFGPGTRLTVT.

This clonotype occurred many times. One end of the junction is discordant with germline, which a read error may explain. The J gene is TRBJ1-5, the V gene TRBV7-2; D not certain. The V gene's germline CDR1 is SGHTA and CDR2 FQGNSA. The CDR3 is made up of 14 amino acids. The CDR3 sequence is CASSFGPSTQPQHF. CDR3 bases: TGTGCCAGCAGCTTCGGTCCTAGCACTCAGCCCCAGCATTTT.

This clonotype was picked up many times. The V and J genes are TRBV12-3 or TRBV12-4 and TRBJ2-7, with D maybe TRBD1 (6 bases). The CDR3 contains 14 residues. With 6 bases removed from V and 6 bases from J, the gap between germline ends came to 18 bases. The chain's CDR3 is CASRPQGISLEQYF. The CDR3 region has the DNA TGTGCCAGCAGGCCCCAGGGGATCTCTCTCGAGCAGTACTTC.

This clonotype was seen at least ten times. The chain carries TRBV5-5 and TRBJ2-3; 11 nucleotides agree with TRBD2. Germline V gene lookup returns CDR1 SGHKS and CDR2 YYEKEE (reference sequence). Unmatched junction bases numbered 1, after V lost 3 bases and J lost 1 base. The CDR3 spans 15 residues. The CDR3 sequence: CASSWGLAGTDTQYF. CDR3 DNA: TGTGCCAGCAGCTGGGGACTAGCGGGCACAGATACGCAGTATTTT.

This clonotype was counted between two and nine times. This rearrangement joins TRBV7-2 to TRBJ1-1, with D possibly being TRBD1 (6 bases). There are 14 residues in the CDR3. Germline V gene lookup returns CDR1 SGHTA and CDR2 FQGNSA. The V end lost 6 bases, the J end lost 1 base, and 12 bases lay between the germline ends. The CDR3 region has the DNA TGTGCCAGCAGTTTTCAGACAGGGAACACTGAAGCTTTCTTT. This gives the protein CASSFQTGNTEAFF.

This clonotype showed up just a few times. The chain recombines TRBV5-1 with TRBJ1-2; no firm D call. The CDR3 consists of 14 residues. V lost 2 bases and J lost 2, with 10 bases in between. The germline V gene has CDR1 SGHRS and CDR2 YFSETQ. The CDR3, as DNA: TGCGCCAGCAGCTTCAGCTCCCGGAACTATGGCTACACCTTC. Its protein product is CASSFSSRNYGYTF.

The sample holds a few counts of this clonotype. The genes are TRBV9 and TRBJ1-1; maybe TRBD1 (5 bases). V was pared by 1 base and J by 8 bases, with 18 bases between. The CDR3 length is 15 residues. Looked up from germline, CDR1 is SGDLS and CDR2 is YYNGEE. CDR3: CASSVSGRVLQEAFF. DNA for the CDR3: TGTGCCAGCAGCGTATCGGGCAGGGTGCTACAAGAAGCTTTCTTT.

The V call is TRBV7-2, the J call TRBJ2-3; tentatively, D is TRBD1 (6 bases). V was pared by 4 bases and J by 12 bases, with 14 bases between. This CDR3 has 12 residues. Germline CDR1 SGHTA, CDR2 FQGNSA. DNA of the CDR3: TGTGCCAGCAGCTCGCTGAGAGGGGGACAGTATTTT. Translating gives CASSSLRGGQYF.

This clonotype was observed at least ten times. The gene calls are TRBV5-4 and TRBJ1-1; 8 bases are shared with TRBD1. This CDR3 spans 14 amino acids. The trim removed 3 bases at V and 6 bases at J, leaving 7 bases unmatched. Looked up from germline, CDR1 is SGHNT and CDR2 is YYREEE (reference sequence). DNA of the CDR3: TGTGCCAGCAGCTCAGGGGGCGAACCTGCTGAAGCTTTCTTT. Amino acids: CASSSGGEPAEAFF.

The gene calls are TRBV3-1 and TRBJ1-3; no reliable D call. The V gene lost 1 base and the J gene lost 3 bases, with 10 bases spanning the gap. The germline CDR1 and CDR2 sequences are LGHDT and YNNKEL (reference sequence). The CDR3 consists of 15 residues. The CDR3 region has the DNA TGTGCCAGCAGCCAAGGGCAGGCTTTTGGAAACACCATATATTTT. Its translation: CASSQGQAFGNTIYF.

In this sample, this clonotype turned up a few times. This chain joins TRBV2 and TRBJ2-2; D is ambiguous. CDR1 SNHLY and CDR2 FYNNEI come from the germline V gene. CDR3 size: 15 residues. Between the trimmed V and J ends, which lost 7 bases and 1 base, there was a span of 13 bases. The CDR3 DNA is TGTGCCAGCACCAGCAGTAGGTTGAACACCGGGGAGCTGTTTTTT. It specifies CASTSSRLNTGELFF.